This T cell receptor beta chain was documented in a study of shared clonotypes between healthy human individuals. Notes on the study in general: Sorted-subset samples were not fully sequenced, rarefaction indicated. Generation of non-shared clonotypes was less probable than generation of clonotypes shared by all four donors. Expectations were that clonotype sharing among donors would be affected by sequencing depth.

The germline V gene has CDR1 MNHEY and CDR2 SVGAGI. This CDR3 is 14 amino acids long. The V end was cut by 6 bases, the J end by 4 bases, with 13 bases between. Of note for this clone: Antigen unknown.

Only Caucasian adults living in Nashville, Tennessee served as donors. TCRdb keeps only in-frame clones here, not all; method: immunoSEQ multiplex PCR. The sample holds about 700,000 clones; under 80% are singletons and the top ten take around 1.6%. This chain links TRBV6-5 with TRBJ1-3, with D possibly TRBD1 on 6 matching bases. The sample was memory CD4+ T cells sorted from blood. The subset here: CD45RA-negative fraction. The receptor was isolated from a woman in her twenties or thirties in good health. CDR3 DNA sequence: TGTGCCAGCAGAAGCACAGGGATCGGAAACACCATATATTTT. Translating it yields CASRSTGIGNTIYF.